This record looks at one T cell receptor beta chain sequence and its context. This entry comes from a study of cytomegalovirus exposure and HLA in healthy donors. Across the whole study: Among the 400 or so donors who were genotyped, 81% fell in the genetic ancestry cluster that is associated with self-reported Caucasian donors.

This CDR3 contains 16 residues. Germline V gene lookup returns CDR1 MNHNY and CDR2 SVGAGI (reference sequence). V was trimmed by 5 bases and J by 8 bases, leaving 24 bases between them. The PCR contained 60 Vbeta and 13 Jbeta primers. Measured with immunoSEQ multiplex PCR; TCRdb has only the in-frame clones, and not every one. The profile shows 150,000 to 200,000 clones, 70% to 80% of them singletons. V is TRBV6-6 and J is TRBJ1-2; D is unclear. The source of this sequence is a woman in her 40s in good health and CMV-seronegative. The sequenced sample consisted of PBMCs. The CDR3 DNA follows: TGTGCCAGCAGTGCCCCCTTGGGTAGAGGGTTGAGCGGCTACACCTTC. Protein sequence: CASSAPLGRGLSGYTF.